This record looks at one T cell receptor (beta chain) sequence and its context. The data derive from a study of blood T cell repertoires in COVID-19. V was clipped by 4 bases and J by 5 bases, with 15 bases between them. Germline values: CDR1 MNHNS, CDR2 SASEGT. The CDR3 has 16 amino acids. Authors' methods: For nucleated cells, counts were estimated from reference gene primer amplification. Sequenced by immunoSEQ multiplex PCR; TCRdb stores in-frame clones only, minus some. The V and J calls and the clone size are those of that table, but D and trimming were determined from the DNA. The sample records some 300,000 clones, about 90% being singletons.

The genes are TRBV6-1 and TRBJ1-6; D gene unclear. This receptor was identified in a woman aged 40 to 49 with COVID-19, enrolled during active disease. Sequenced sample: peripheral blood. In DNA form, the CDR3 reads TGTGCCAGCAGTGTAGAGGGTGGTGTAGATAATTCACCCCTCCACTTT. Translated, it gives CASSVEGGVDNSPLHF.